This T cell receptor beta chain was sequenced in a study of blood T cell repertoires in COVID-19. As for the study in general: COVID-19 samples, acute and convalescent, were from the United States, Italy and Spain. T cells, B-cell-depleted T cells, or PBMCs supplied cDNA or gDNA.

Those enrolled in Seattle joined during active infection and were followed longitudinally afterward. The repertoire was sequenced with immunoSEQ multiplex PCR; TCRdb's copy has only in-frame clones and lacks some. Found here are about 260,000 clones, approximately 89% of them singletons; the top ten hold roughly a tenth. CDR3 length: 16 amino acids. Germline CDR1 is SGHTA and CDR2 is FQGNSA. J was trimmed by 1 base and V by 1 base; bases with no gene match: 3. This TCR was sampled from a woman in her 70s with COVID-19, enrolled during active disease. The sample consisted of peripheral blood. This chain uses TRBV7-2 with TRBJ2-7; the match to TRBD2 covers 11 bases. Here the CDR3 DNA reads TGTGCCAGCAGCTTAGATACTAGCGGGAGTTCCTACGAGCAGTACTTC. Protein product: CASSLDTSGSSYEQYF. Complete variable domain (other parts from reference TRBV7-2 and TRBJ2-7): GAGVSQSPSNKVTEKGKDVELRCDPISGHTALYWYRQSLGQGLEFLIYFQGNSAPDKSGLPSDRFSAERTGGSVSTLTIQRTQQEDSAVYLCASSLDTSGSSYEQYFGPGTRLTVT.